This T cell receptor beta chain was recovered during a study of blood T cell repertoires in COVID-19. For the study at large: Samples came from the United States, Italy and Spain, spanning acute and convalescent COVID-19. T cells, B-cell-depleted T cells, or PBMCs provided the cDNA or gDNA that served as material.

Original handling: From reference gene primer amplification, estimates of nucleated cell counts were derived. TCRdb's table, derived via immunoSEQ multiplex PCR, lists solely in-frame clones and lacks some. Clonal size and the V and J genes are those of that table, whereas D and trimming came from the DNA. This sample has some 200,000 clones; around 80% occur once, and the top ten carry 14%. The trim removed 5 bases at V and 4 bases at J, leaving 7 bases unmatched. CDR1 LNHDA and CDR2 SQIVND come from the germline V gene (reference sequence). The CDR3 consists of 14 residues. The V gene is TRBV19, the J gene TRBJ1-2, with 7 bases matching TRBD1. Sequenced input: peripheral blood. The sequence came from a man younger than 45 with active or convalescent COVID-19. The CDR3 coding sequence is TGTGCCAGTAGTCCTGCGACAGGGCCCTATGGCTACACCTTC. Its protein product is CASSPATGPYGYTF.